This T cell receptor beta chain was sequenced during a study of a mutant IDH1 vaccine in newly diagnosed glioma. Across the study: Once 4-6 weeks had passed after radiotherapy alone, vaccination started, or it started with temozolomide cycles. Radiotherapy, temozolomide, or both had been given previously, and both were given to most.

The V gene end was trimmed by 4 bases and the J gene end by 8 bases; junction bases not matched to a gene: 3. The germline V gene has CDR1 SGHRS and CDR2 YFSETQ. The CDR3 loop spans 14 amino acids. This clone appeared a few times. What it binds is not known. Broader study findings: Pseudoprogression appeared independent of alterations in top peripheral clonotypes.

The time point: week 23, last vaccination. Alongside topical imiquimod, each dose of vaccine comprised 300 ug of mutant IDH1 20-mer peptide. Method: immunoSEQ multiplex PCR; TCRdb's copy keeps in-frame clones and lacks some. The repertoire holds about 44,000 clones, with about 91% as singletons. The chain employs TRBV5-1 and TRBJ2-1; 13 bases line up with TRBD2. The sample was PBMCs, taken from a glioma patient whose treatment included an IDH1 peptide vaccine. The source of this sequence is a man aged 50-60 years with glioma. The CDR3 DNA reads as TGCGCCAGCAGCACAGGACTAGCGGGAGATGAGCAGTTCTTC. Its translation: CASSTGLAGDEQFF.